This T cell receptor (beta chain) was observed in a study of cytomegalovirus exposure and HLA in healthy donors. Trimming removed 2 bases from V and 6 bases from J; junction bases left unmatched: 5. Germline CDR1 SGHTA, CDR2 FQGTGA. The CDR3 is 16 residues long. Concerning this clone: What it binds is unknown.

Study-wide findings and caveats: Subsequent analysis revealed that first-cohort TCR clusters tended to co-occur in the 130 or so validation repertoires. The study listed approximately 160 cytomegalovirus-associated TCR beta chains.

Libraries were prepared by immunoSEQ multiplex PCR; TCRdb keeps only in-frame clonotypes and omits some of them. The table lists 200,000 to 250,000 clones, 83% of them singletons. This sequence joins TRBV7-3 and TRBJ2-3; TRBD2 matches 13 bases. The source material was PBMCs. The clonotype originates from a woman aged 18-29 years in good health and CMV-seronegative. DNA of the CDR3: TGTGCCAGCAGCTTAGGACTAGCGGGAGTAGGGGATACGCAGTATTTT. Translated, it gives CASSLGLAGVGDTQYF. Full variable domain (missing parts from reference TRBV7-3 and TRBJ2-3): GAGVSQTPSNKVTEKGKYVELRCDPISGHTALYWYRQSLGQGPEFLIYFQGTGAADDSGLPNDRFFAVRPEGSVSTLKIQRTERGDSAVYLCASSLGLAGVGDTQYFGPGTRLTVL.